This T cell receptor (beta chain) comes out of a study of patients and donors after allogeneic stem cell transplantation (dated by TCRdb to the early 2020s). From V the trimming removes 6 bases and from J it removes 6 bases, while the gene matches leave 9 bases of the junction unaccounted for. From the cysteine through the phenylalanine, the CDR3 covers 14 amino acids. Only the CDR3 part of the read is kept: 42 bases, read in frame from the first base. According to the germline V gene (reference sequence), CDR1 reads DFQATT and CDR2 reads SNEGSKA. Library generation was performed with RT-PCR. The reads were generated on a NextSeq 550. Starting from the raw public reads, TCRdb applied fastp trimming at Q25, assembled clones with MiXCR and retained in-frame beta chains. For every CDR3 protein sequence, its rows merge into one entry that carries the most common genes and DNA. Here the sample has approximately 150,000 distinct CDR3 sequences; 30% to 45% occur a single time. The ten largest make up about 50% of the sample.

A note on this clonotype: Its antigen target is currently unknown. Per-base qualities were not stored, and no clone one base away is much larger.

Recombination joined TRBV20-1 with TRBJ2-2, with 8 bases in between that match TRBD2. The material sequenced was blood, either unsorted or a sorted T cell fraction (not recorded which). This TCR was sampled from a human donor who was either an allogeneic HSCT recipient or a stem cell or donor lymphocyte infusion donor (not recorded which). It is not recorded whose cells these are; they may come from a transplant donor. At the DNA level, the sequence is TGCAGTGCCTTCCGACTAGCGATTGCCGGGGAGCTGTTTTTT. Translation gives CSAFRLAIAGELFF.